The 28 T cell receptor beta chains below were found in one sample sequenced in a study of blood T cell repertoires in COVID-19. Clones were read by immunoSEQ multiplex PCR, and TCRdb kept only the in-frame ones, dropping some. This table has roughly 570,000 clones, approximately 88% appearing once. Sequencing was carried out using peripheral blood. These receptors were collected from a woman between 50 and 59 years old with COVID-19, enrolled during active disease.

This rearrangement joins TRBV12-3 or TRBV12-4 to TRBJ1-2; 8 positions match TRBD1. The CDR3 totals 13 residues. J was trimmed by 8 bases and V by 4 bases; bases with no gene match: 6. Here the CDR3 reads CASSSQGAGGYTF. CDR3 bases: TGTGCCAGCAGTTCTCAGGGGGCTGGCGGCTACACCTTC.

The CDR3 region is CASSLGGQGGEQYF. CDR3 bases: TGTGCCAGCAGCTTAGGGGGACAGGGGGGCGAGCAGTACTTC. This chain links TRBV11-2 with TRBJ2-7; 11 bases are a match to TRBD1. With 1 base clipped from V and 6 bases from J, the junction kept 2 bases outside the gene matches. The CDR3 is 14 residues long. The germline V gene encodes CDR1 SGHAT and CDR2 FQNNGV.

The CDR3, as DNA: TGTGCTAGTGGTTGGGGGACAGTCGCTAGCACAGATACGCAGTATTTT. It specifies CASGWGTVASTDTQYF. This chain uses TRBV12-5 with TRBJ2-3; the match to TRBD1 covers 7 bases. Germline values: CDR1 LGHNT, CDR2 FRNRAP. The junction had 7 bases not matched to a gene; V was cut back by 4 bases and J by 0 bases. The CDR3 totals 16 residues.

V is TRBV5-1 and J is TRBJ2-5; D not resolved. In germline, CDR1 is SGHRS, CDR2 YFSETQ. This CDR3 is 13 amino acids long. The V gene lost 3 bases and the J gene lost 7 bases, with 13 bases spanning the gap. The CDR3 region has the DNA TGCGCCAGCAGCTGGGCCCCAGAAGGGACCCAGTACTTC. Protein sequence: CASSWAPEGTQYF.

V gene TRBV5-4 combines with J gene TRBJ1-2; TRBD1 matches at 12 bases. Germline V gives CDR1 SGHNT, CDR2 YYREEE (reference sequence). The CDR3 has 18 amino acids. The V gene end was trimmed by 4 bases and the J gene end by 3 bases; junction bases not matched to a gene: 13. CDR3 coding DNA: TGTGCCAGCAGCCTTGGACCGGGACAGGGGGCGCGGGACTATGGCTACACCTTC. Its translation: CASSLGPGQGARDYGYTF.

The genes are TRBV4-1 and TRBJ2-3; no reliable D call. The CDR3 runs 16 residues. Looked up from germline, CDR1 is MGHRA and CDR2 is YSYEKL. The V end lost 2 bases, the J end lost 0 bases, and 12 bases lay between the germline ends. The CDR3 nucleotides are TGCGCCAGCAGCCAATCCCCAGTCGCTAGCACAGATACGCAGTATTTT. Its translation is CASSQSPVASTDTQYF.

This chain uses TRBV21-1 with TRBJ1-1; TRBD1 is taken as the D call from the table, unchecked against the DNA. TRBV21-1 has pseudogene status. The CDR3 has 14 residues. CDR3: CASSGQQGNTEAFF. DNA of the CDR3: TGTGCCAGCAGCGGACAGCAGGGGAACACTGAAGCTTTCTTT.

There are a few counts of this clone. The chain has TRBV5-6 and TRBJ2-2, with TRBD2 as a possible D gene (5 bases). The germline gives CDR1 SGHDT, CDR2 YYEEEE. CDR3 length: 14 residues. Trimming removed 1 base from V and 10 bases from J, with 14 bases in between. CDR3 coding DNA: TGTGCCAGCAGCTTGACTACGGGATCGGCGGAGCTGTTTTTT. Protein: CASSLTTGSAELFF.

Details on this clone: Other DNA sequences in the same sample also yield this CDR3. The chain employs TRBV19 and TRBJ2-7; 7 positions agree with TRBD1. Germline CDR1 LNHDA, CDR2 SQIVND (reference sequence). V shed 3 bases and J 2 bases; nucleotides not matched to a gene: 7. The CDR3 length is 15 residues. The CDR3 DNA reads as TGTGCCAGTAGTATTCGGCCGGGACAGACCTACGAGCAGTACTTC. Amino acids: CASSIRPGQTYEQYF.

The V gene is TRBV19, the J gene TRBJ2-4; weak D call: TRBD1 (6 bases). V shed 6 bases and J shed 1 base, with 7 bases lying between them. Germline V gives CDR1 LNHDA, CDR2 SQIVND (reference sequence). The CDR3 is made up of 13 amino acids. CDR3 DNA: TGTGCCAGTAGGGGGGCCGCCAAAAACATTCAGTACTTC. This gives the protein CASRGAAKNIQYF.

The rearrangement links TRBV4-1 to TRBJ2-2; 7 positions agree with TRBD2. The germline V gene encodes CDR1 MGHRA and CDR2 YSYEKL. The CDR3 spans 16 residues. Trimming at V came to 0 bases and at J to 0 bases, leaving 1 base not matched to a gene. CDR3 bases: TGCGCCAGCAGCCAAGAAAGCGGGGCGAACACCGGGGAGCTGTTTTTT. Its translation is CASSQESGANTGELFF.

The J gene is TRBJ2-6, the V gene TRBV4-1; no clear D gene. Germline V gene sequence: CDR1 MGHRA, CDR2 YSYEKL. The CDR3 has 13 amino acids. The V end lost 0 bases, the J end lost 12 bases, and 9 bases lay between the germline ends. CDR3 DNA: TGCGCCAGCAGCCAAGATCTCGCGTTCGTCCTGACTTTC. The encoded protein is CASSQDLAFVLTF.

This sequence joins TRBV9 and TRBJ1-2; TRBD1 might be the D (6 bases). The V and J ends lost 4 bases and 12 bases respectively, with 22 bases between them. Germline V gene sequence: CDR1 SGDLS, CDR2 YYNGEE. The CDR3 loop spans 14 amino acids. CDR3 bases: TGTGCCAGCAGCACCCGACAGGACGGGCCGGGCCACACCTTC. Translation gives CASSTRQDGPGHTF.

The rearrangement joins TRBV5-1 to TRBJ1-1, with 7 nucleotides matching TRBD1. J was trimmed by 3 bases and V by 3 bases; bases with no gene match: 5. This CDR3 has 14 residues. Germline-derived CDR1 and CDR2 are SGHRS and YFSETQ. The CDR3 here is CASSSPGTDTEAFF. In nucleotides, the CDR3 is TGCGCCAGCAGCTCCCCAGGGACAGACACTGAAGCTTTCTTT.

The CDR3 loop is CASGWGGASQPQHF. For the CDR3, the DNA is TGTGCTAGTGGTTGGGGGGGGGCAAGCCAGCCCCAGCATTTT. The chain uses TRBV12-5 and TRBJ1-5; weak D call: TRBD1 (6 bases). This CDR3 contains 14 residues. Per the germline V gene, CDR1 is LGHNT and CDR2 is FRNRAP. The germline V and J ends were trimmed by 4 bases and 7 bases, with 14 bases remaining between them. The complete variable domain, with remaining parts taken from reference TRBV12-5 and TRBJ1-5, reads DARVTQTPRHKVTEMGQEVTMRCQPILGHNTVFWYRQTMMQGLELLAYFRNRAPLDDSGMPKDRFSAEMPDATLATLKIQPSEPRDSAVYFCASGWGGASQPQHFGDGTRLSIL.

V gene TRBV5-1 combines with J gene TRBJ2-1; a possible D gene is TRBD2 (6 bases). CDR3 length equals 14 residues. V was clipped by 7 bases and J by 3 bases, with 14 bases between them. Germline CDR1 SGHRS, CDR2 YFSETQ. CDR3 nucleotide sequence: TGCGCCAGCCACCTCGGGGGACGCTACAATGAGCAGTTCTTC. Its protein is CASHLGGRYNEQFF.

This chain uses TRBV20-1 with TRBJ1-2, with no clear D. Germline V gene data show CDR1 as DFQATT and CDR2 as SNEGSKA (reference sequence). Trimming pared 6 bases from V and 8 bases from J, leaving 10 bases between. CDR3 length equals 10 residues. The CDR3: CSAPRGGYTF. In nucleotides, the CDR3 is TGCAGTGCACCACGGGGAGGCTACACCTTC.

The V and J genes are TRBV5-4 and TRBJ2-3; TRBD1 matches at 11 bases. This CDR3 has 16 residues. Trimming removed 1 base from V and 4 bases from J; junction bases left unmatched: 5. Germline V gene sequence: CDR1 SGHNT, CDR2 YYREEE (reference sequence). CDR3 region: CASSLSQGQGADTQYF. As DNA, the CDR3 is TGTGCCAGCAGCTTGTCGCAGGGACAGGGGGCAGATACGCAGTATTTT.

This chain links TRBV18 with TRBJ1-4; D is possibly TRBD1 (6 bases). This CDR3 region has 14 residues. The V gene lost 6 bases and the J gene lost 3 bases, with 11 bases spanning the gap. CDR1 is KGHSH and CDR2 is LQKENI in the germline V gene. In nucleotides, the CDR3 is TGTGCCAGCTCCATTGGACAGTCTAATGAAAAACTGTTTTTT. Translating gives CASSIGQSNEKLFF.

This chain links TRBV18 with TRBJ1-2; TRBD1 is a possible D gene (5 bases). V dropped 3 bases and J dropped 4 bases, with 12 bases sitting between them. CDR3 length: 14 residues. Germline V CDR1 and CDR2: KGHSH, LQKENI. The CDR3 sequence: CASSPATEIYGYTF. CDR3 coding DNA: TGTGCCAGCTCACCCGCGACAGAGATCTATGGCTACACCTTC.

V is TRBV28 and J is TRBJ1-4; 9 bases are a match to TRBD1. The CDR3 loop spans 13 amino acids. Germline CDR1 MDHEN, CDR2 SYDVKM. The trim removed 6 bases at V and 8 bases at J, leaving 4 bases unmatched. Written as DNA, the CDR3 is TGTGCCAGCAGGACAGGGGGAAAGGAAAAACTGTTTTTT. Its protein is CASRTGGKEKLFF.

The genes are TRBV6-6 and TRBJ2-1, with 8 positions matching TRBD2. This CDR3 is built from 13 residues. Germline assignment: CDR1 MNHNY and CDR2 SVGAGI (reference sequence). Trimming removed 4 bases from V and 8 bases from J; junction bases left unmatched: 4. This chain's CDR3 is CASSLGLAHEQFF. As DNA, the CDR3 is TGTGCCAGCAGTTTAGGACTAGCCCATGAGCAGTTCTTC.

V gene TRBV5-1 combines with J gene TRBJ1-2; 8 bases fit TRBD1. The V gene's germline CDR1 is SGHRS and CDR2 YFSETQ. Trimming cost V 0 bases and J 4 bases; bases outside gene matches: 2. CDR3 length equals 14 residues. For the CDR3, the DNA is TGCGCCAGCAGCTTGGACGACAGGGGCTATGGCTACACCTTC. Translation: CASSLDDRGYGYTF.

The chain couples TRBV5-4 to TRBJ2-3; 7 positions match TRBD2. Germline CDR1 SGHNT, CDR2 YYREEE (reference sequence). The CDR3 has 14 residues. The trim removed 4 bases at V and 0 bases at J, leaving 2 bases unmatched. The CDR3: CASSPGLSTDTQYF. CDR3 coding DNA: TGTGCCAGCAGCCCGGGACTAAGCACAGATACGCAGTATTTT.

CDR3: CASRTADQPQHF. The DNA for the CDR3 is TGTGCCAGCAGAACAGCGGATCAGCCCCAGCATTTT. V is TRBV6-5 and J is TRBJ1-5; D not resolved. The CDR3 loop spans 12 amino acids. The V end lost 6 bases, the J end lost 5 bases, and 8 bases lay between the germline ends. Germline lookup yields CDR1 MNHEY and CDR2 SVGAGI.

In the case of this clone: Within the sample, other DNA sequences also encode this same CDR3. The V and J genes are TRBV29-1 and TRBJ1-3; 7 nucleotides align to TRBD1. This CDR3 is 13 amino acids long. With 7 bases clipped from V and 4 bases from J, the junction kept 7 bases outside the gene matches. Germline loops: CDR1 SQVTM, CDR2 ANQGSEA. The CDR3 loop is CSAGGTAGNTIYF. Here the CDR3 DNA reads TGCAGCGCAGGGGGAACAGCCGGAAACACCATATATTTT.

This clone was recorded once. The rearrangement uses TRBV7-9 and TRBJ2-2; D is perhaps TRBD1 (6 bases). This CDR3 is built from 13 residues. Deletions cut 10 bases from V and 4 bases from J, with 13 bases between. From germline, CDR1 is SEHNR and CDR2 FQNEAQ (reference sequence). The CDR3 DNA is TGTGCCACCAAGGGGGTTGTCACCGGGGAGCTGTTTTTT. It specifies CATKGVVTGELFF.

The V and J genes are TRBV4-1 and TRBJ2-3; D uncertain. The CDR3 covers 13 residues. Per germline, CDR1 MGHRA and CDR2 YSYEKL. V was cut by 1 base and J by 6 bases, with 8 bases left in between. The CDR3 bases are TGCGCCAGCAGCCAAGGGCTGTCTGATACGCAGTATTTT. It codes for CASSQGLSDTQYF.